The following is a TCR beta chain sequence with its context. The assay was immunoSEQ multiplex PCR, and TCRdb's table has in-frame clones only and misses some. This repertoire shows a few hundred thousand clones, approximately 80% found once; its top ten account for about 10%. Germline CDR1 reads KGHSH; CDR2 reads LQKENI. Trimming pared 3 bases from V and 4 bases from J, leaving 11 bases between. The CDR3 totals 14 residues. The data are from a study of blood T cell repertoires in COVID-19. Overall study context: Sources were T cells, B-cell-depleted T cells, or PBMCs; the material itself was cDNA or gDNA.

This receptor was taken from a woman of 80 years or more with acute or convalescent COVID-19. J is TRBJ2-3 and V is TRBV18, with D unresolved. Sequencing used peripheral blood. CDR3 sequence: CASSPPYSSDTQYF. CDR3 in DNA: TGTGCCAGCTCACCCCCTTACTCCTCAGATACGCAGTATTTT.